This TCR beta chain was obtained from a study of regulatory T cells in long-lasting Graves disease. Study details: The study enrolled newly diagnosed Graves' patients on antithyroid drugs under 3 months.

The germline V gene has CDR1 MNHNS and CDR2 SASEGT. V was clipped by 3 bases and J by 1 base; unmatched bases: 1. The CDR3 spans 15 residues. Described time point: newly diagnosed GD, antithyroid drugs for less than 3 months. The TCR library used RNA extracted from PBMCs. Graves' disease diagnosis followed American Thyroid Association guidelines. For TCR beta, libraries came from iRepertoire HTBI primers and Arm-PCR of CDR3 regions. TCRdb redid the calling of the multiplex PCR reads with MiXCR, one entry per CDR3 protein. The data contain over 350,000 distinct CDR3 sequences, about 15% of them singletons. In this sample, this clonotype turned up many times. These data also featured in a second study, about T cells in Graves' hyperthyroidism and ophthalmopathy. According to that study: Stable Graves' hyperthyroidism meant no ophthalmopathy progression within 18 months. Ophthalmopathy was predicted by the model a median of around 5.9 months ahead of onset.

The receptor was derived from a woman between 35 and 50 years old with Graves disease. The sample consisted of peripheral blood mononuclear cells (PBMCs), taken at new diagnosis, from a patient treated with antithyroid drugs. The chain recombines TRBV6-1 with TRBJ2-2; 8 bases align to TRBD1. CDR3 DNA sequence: TGTGCCAGCAGTGAGGGGACAGGGAACACCGGGGAGCTGTTTTTT. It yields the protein CASSEGTGNTGELFF.